The T cell receptor beta chain under discussion was sequenced for a study of cytotoxic CD8 clonotypes in ibrutinib-treated CLL. At the level of the study: The taking of response samples occurred after a median about eleven months of treatment, with a range of 6 to 36. Points from the study as a whole: Sampling schedules were unmatched across sustained-remission and progressing patients.

This CDR3 comprises 13 residues. The V end was cut by 9 bases, the J end by 5 bases, with 17 bases between. Per the germline V gene, CDR1 is LNHDA and CDR2 is SQIVND (reference sequence). Depths of 1 in 200,000 to 1 in 1 million T cells were the sequencing target. Assay used: immunoSEQ multiplex PCR; TCRdb lists only in-frame clones, some missing. The sample holds approximately 340,000 clones, roughly 71% seen once. A remark on this clone: The antigen is undetermined.

This TCR was recovered from a human donor with chronic lymphocytic leukemia. The sample consisted of PBMCs, taken after 36 months of ibrutinib treatment. This chain joins TRBV19 and TRBJ2-7, with D perhaps TRBD1 or TRBD2 (5 bases each). The DNA of the CDR3 is TGTGCCAGCCGTCCCGCGAGGGACCACGAGCAGTACTTC. Its translation: CASRPARDHEQYF.